Below are 12 T cell receptor beta chains sequenced from a single sample in a study of tumor-infiltrating lymphocytes in localized non-small cell lung cancer. Only in-frame clones appear in the TCRdb table, and some are missing; sequencing was by immunoSEQ multiplex PCR. Seen here are some 13,000 clones, roughly 80% observed once, and the top ten hold 14%. The sequencing sample was made of uninvolved lung tissue not adjacent to the tumor. These receptors were obtained from a human donor with non-small cell lung cancer.

J is TRBJ2-1 and V is TRBV4-1; 11 nucleotides line up with TRBD1. Trimming at V came to 4 bases and at J to 2 bases, leaving 1 base not matched to a gene. The CDR3 has 15 amino acids. Germline V gene data show CDR1 as MGHRA and CDR2 as YSYEKL. CDR3 sequence: CASSLGQGAYNEQFF. The CDR3 DNA follows: TGCGCCAGCAGCCTGGGACAGGGGGCCTACAATGAGCAGTTCTTC.

The J gene is TRBJ2-3, the V gene TRBV5-1; TRBD1 aligns across 9 bases. The germline V gene has CDR1 SGHRS and CDR2 YFSETQ. The ends lost 6 bases at V and 5 bases at J; junction bases unmatched: 7. The CDR3 length is 14 residues. The CDR3 coding sequence is TGCGCCAGCACCTTAGACAGGGGGATAGATACGCAGTATTTT. Translating gives CASTLDRGIDTQYF.

The chain has TRBV6-5 and TRBJ1-2; D is uncertain. The CDR3 has 14 residues. Germline V gene data show CDR1 as MNHEY and CDR2 as SVGAGI. Trimming cost V 6 bases and J 7 bases, with 18 bases left between them. This CDR3 reads CASSALAGRGGYTF. The CDR3 bases are TGTGCCAGCAGCGCCCTGGCAGGCCGGGGTGGCTACACCTTC.

The gene calls are TRBV5-1 and TRBJ2-7, with a possible D match to TRBD1 (6 bases). The CDR3 has 14 residues. CDR1 SGHRS and CDR2 YFSETQ come from the germline V gene. The germline V and J ends were trimmed by 0 bases and 1 base, with 8 bases remaining between them. CDR3 bases: TGCGCCAGCAGCTTGGTCAGGGGTTCCTACGAGCAGTACTTC. It encodes CASSLVRGSYEQYF.

This clone turned up a few times. The rearrangement joins TRBV19 to TRBJ1-2, with TRBD1 matching over 9 bases. Germline V lookup: CDR1 LNHDA, CDR2 SQIVND (reference sequence). The CDR3 extends over 15 amino acids. V was clipped by 4 bases and J by 2 bases; unmatched bases: 5. The CDR3 spells CASSTTGTGNYGYTF. For the CDR3, the DNA is TGTGCCAGTAGTACAACCGGGACAGGGAACTATGGCTACACCTTC.

The V gene is TRBV6-1, the J gene TRBJ1-4; D perhaps matches TRBD1 (5 bases). V dropped 1 base and J dropped 8 bases, with 14 bases sitting between them. CDR1 MNHNS and CDR2 SASEGT come from the germline V gene. CDR3 length: 15 residues. The CDR3 sequence: CASSEVGEIGEKLFF. Here the CDR3 DNA reads TGTGCCAGCAGTGAAGTGGGGGAGATAGGAGAAAAACTGTTTTTT.

In DNA, the CDR3 is TGTGCCAGTAGCTTCTACAGGAAGCCTTACGAGCAGTACTTC. Amino acid sequence: CASSFYRKPYEQYF. This chain joins TRBV19 and TRBJ2-7, with a weak D call TRBD1 (5 bases). There are 14 residues in the CDR3. Germline CDR1 reads LNHDA; CDR2 reads SQIVND (reference sequence). The V and J ends lost 6 bases and 4 bases respectively, with 16 bases between them.

V and J are TRBV5-4 and TRBJ2-7; D possibly corresponds to TRBD1 (6 bases). This CDR3 is built from 16 residues. V lost 4 bases and J 6 bases, leaving 23 bases between the germline ends. CDR1 and CDR2 (germline): SGHNT, YYREEE (reference sequence). CDR3 nucleotide sequence: TGTGCCAGCAGCAGAATATTACAGGGCCGTCGAGGCGAGCAGTACTTC. It specifies CASSRILQGRRGEQYF.

This clone was counted only a few times. The rearrangement joins TRBV28 to TRBJ1-1; D remains unclear. Per germline, CDR1 MDHEN and CDR2 SYDVKM. V lost 5 bases and J lost 3, with 10 bases in between. The CDR3 covers 13 residues. CDR3: CASSQSPYTEAFF. The CDR3, as DNA: TGTGCCAGCAGTCAATCGCCTTACACTGAAGCTTTCTTT.

The chain uses TRBV30 and TRBJ2-6; D possibly corresponds to TRBD1 (6 bases). There are 15 residues in the CDR3. Trimming cost V 0 bases and J 2 bases, with 8 bases left between them. Germline-derived CDR1 and CDR2 are GTSNPN and SVGIG (reference sequence). DNA of the CDR3: TGTGCCTGGAGTGTTAAGGGGGCTGGGGCCAACGTCCTGACTTTC. Protein sequence: CAWSVKGAGANVLTF.

V usage is TRBV9 and J usage is TRBJ2-2; 13 bases line up with TRBD2. Germline assignment: CDR1 SGDLS and CDR2 YYNGEE. This CDR3 contains 16 residues. After removal of 4 bases from V and 8 bases from J, the junction contained 8 bases not matched to a gene. Here the CDR3 DNA reads TGTGCCAGCAGCTTCACTAGCGGGGGGGCCACAGGGGAGCTGTTTTTT. Protein product: CASSFTSGGATGELFF. The full variable domain, with the rest looked up from reference TRBV9 and TRBJ2-2, is DSGVTQTPKHLITATGQRVTLRCSPRSGDLSVYWYQQSLDQGLQFLIQYYNGEERAKGNILERFSAQQFPDLHSELNLSSLELGDSALYFCASSFTSGGATGELFFGEGSRLTVL.

The chain has TRBV14 and TRBJ2-3; D uncertain. V dropped 0 bases and J dropped 6 bases, with 7 bases sitting between them. In germline, CDR1 is SGHDN, CDR2 FVKESK. The CDR3 is made up of 13 amino acids. This CDR3 reads CASSQDRVDTQYF. Here the CDR3 DNA reads TGTGCCAGCAGCCAAGATCGTGTGGATACGCAGTATTTT.